These 29 T cell receptor beta chains were all obtained from the same sample, sequenced in a study of shared clonotypes between healthy human individuals. Clones were sequenced by immunoSEQ multiplex PCR, and TCRdb holds only the in-frame ones, with some missing. The sample has about 500,000 clones; approximately 80% are singletons. Sequencing input: PBMCs. All receptors derive from a woman aged 40 to 50 in good health. Some clones in this sample may be carry-over from other donors' samples.

The V gene is TRBV7-6, the J gene TRBJ2-1; no firm D call. In germline, CDR1 is SGHVS, CDR2 FNYEAQ. Trimming stripped 4 bases from V and 5 bases from J, with 12 bases between. CDR3 length equals 14 residues. CDR3 DNA sequence: TGTGCCAGCAGCTCCCCCGGGCTCCACAATGAGCAGTTCTTC. It specifies CASSSPGLHNEQFF. Full variable domain (rest looked up from reference TRBV7-6 and TRBJ2-1): GAGVSQSPRYKVTKRGQDVALRCDPISGHVSLYWYRQALGQGPEFLTYFNYEAQQDKSGLPNDRFSAERPEGSISTLTIQRTEQRDSAMYRCASSSPGLHNEQFFGPGTRLTVL.

The chain links TRBV28 to TRBJ2-5; 9 bases are a match to TRBD2. V lost 5 bases to trimming and J lost 4 bases; unmatched junction nucleotides: 11. Germline V gene lookup returns CDR1 MDHEN and CDR2 SYDVKM. The CDR3 runs to 16 residues. CDR3 sequence: CASSIPGGRARETQYF. Written as DNA, the CDR3 is TGTGCCAGCAGTATTCCGGGCGGGAGGGCGAGAGAGACCCAGTACTTC.

This clone was picked up one time. The genes are TRBV5-1 and TRBJ2-7; D possibly corresponds to TRBD2 (5 bases). V was cut by 1 base and J by 4 bases, with 12 bases left in between. The germline CDR1 and CDR2 sequences are SGHRS and YFSETQ. The CDR3 totals 14 residues. CDR3 in amino acids: CASSLSSTGYEQYF. CDR3 nucleotides: TGCGCCAGCAGCTTGTCTAGTACGGGGTACGAGCAGTACTTC.

This clone showed up just once. Its ends do not fully match the called genes, so a read error is possible. Other DNA sequences in this specimen translate into the identical CDR3. The chain uses TRBV5-1 and TRBJ1-1, with D possibly matching TRBD1 (6 bases). Germline CDR1 is SGHRS and CDR2 is YFSETQ. CDR3 length: 14 amino acids. CDR3 amino acids: CASNPQGGDTEAFF. CDR3 nucleotide sequence: TGCGCCAGCAATCCACAGGGAGGGGACACTGAGGCTTTCTTT.

The chain links TRBV7-9 to TRBJ1-1, with 9 nucleotides matching TRBD1. The trim removed 2 bases at V and 1 base at J, leaving 2 bases unmatched. Looked up from germline, CDR1 is SEHNR and CDR2 is FQNEAQ (reference sequence). This CDR3 spans 15 amino acids. The CDR3 coding sequence is TGTGCCAGCAGCTTACAGGGACAGGGGAACACTGAAGCTTTCTTT. Amino acids: CASSLQGQGNTEAFF.

This chain connects TRBV28 to TRBJ2-5, with 11 nucleotides matching TRBD2. J gave up 7 bases and V 3 bases, and 10 bases lay outside the gene matches. Germline CDR1 and CDR2: MDHEN and SYDVKM. CDR3 length: 16 residues. In DNA, the CDR3 is TGTGCCAGCAGTTTCTCCGGGACTAGCGGTCCTCGGACCCAGTACTTC. This translates into CASSFSGTSGPRTQYF.

This clone was recorded a few times. J is TRBJ1-1 and V is TRBV7-8; 7 nucleotides line up with TRBD1. Germline V gives CDR1 SGHVS, CDR2 FQNEAQ. V gave up 3 bases and J gave up 0 bases; unmatched junction bases: 4. The CDR3 loop spans 15 amino acids. The chain's CDR3 is CASSFRDSMNTEAFF. The CDR3 region has the DNA TGTGCCAGCAGCTTCCGGGACAGCATGAACACTGAAGCTTTCTTT.

The V gene is TRBV7-3, the J gene TRBJ2-1; no clear D. V was pared by 5 bases and J by 0 bases, with 11 bases between. This CDR3 region has 15 residues. Germline V gene lookup returns CDR1 SGHTA and CDR2 FQGTGA. In nucleotides, the CDR3 is TGTGCCAGCAGCGAACGCATCAGCTCCTACAATGAGCAGTTCTTC. Translation: CASSERISSYNEQFF. The complete variable domain, with remaining parts taken from reference TRBV7-3 and TRBJ2-1, reads GAGVSQTPSNKVTEKGKYVELRCDPISGHTALYWYRQSLGQGPEFLIYFQGTGAADDSGLPNDRFFAVRPEGSVSTLKIQRTERGDSAVYLCASSERISSYNEQFFGPGTRLTVL.

This clone was detected only a few times. The gene calls are TRBV29-1 and TRBJ1-2, with 7 nucleotides matching TRBD1. The trim removed 5 bases at V and 4 bases at J, leaving 10 bases unmatched. CDR3 length equals 14 residues. CDR1 SQVTM and CDR2 ANQGSEA come from the germline V gene. The CDR3 sequence is CSVPEEDRSYGYTF. The CDR3 DNA sequence: TGCAGCGTTCCAGAGGAGGACAGGTCCTATGGCTACACCTTC. The full variable domain, completed using reference TRBV29-1 and TRBJ1-2, is SAVISQKPSRDICQRGTSLTIQCQVDSQVTMMFWYRQQPGQSLTLIATANQGSEATYESGFVIDKFPISRPNLTFSTLTVSNMSPEDSSIYLCSVPEEDRSYGYTFGSGTRLTVV.

The chain combines TRBV7-9 with TRBJ1-3; possible D gene TRBD1, 6 bases. CDR3 size: 14 residues. CDR1 and CDR2 (germline): SEHNR, FQNEAQ (reference sequence). Trimming removed 5 bases at V and 2 bases at J, with 10 bases between. CDR3 sequence (DNA): TGTGCCAGCAGCACAACAGGGACTGGAAACACCATATATTTT. It encodes CASSTTGTGNTIYF.

This chain uses TRBV5-1 with TRBJ1-6; the D gene is possibly TRBD1 (5 bases). Germline V gene sequence: CDR1 SGHRS, CDR2 YFSETQ. Between the trimmed V and J ends, which lost 0 bases and 8 bases, there was a span of 12 bases. The CDR3 loop spans 15 amino acids. The CDR3 DNA reads as TGCGCCAGCAGCTTGGGGACACCTGGCGATTCACCCCTCCACTTT. Translating it yields CASSLGTPGDSPLHF.

This chain joins TRBV28 and TRBJ2-1, with 8 positions matching TRBD1. Germline V gives CDR1 MDHEN, CDR2 SYDVKM. CDR3 length: 15 residues. V trimming: 4 bases; J trimming: 5 bases; junction bases outside the gene matches: 7. The CDR3 nucleotides are TGTGCCAGCAGTTCCTCCGGGACAGGAAACAATGAGCAGTTCTTC. It encodes CASSSSGTGNNEQFF. Filled out from reference TRBV28 and TRBJ2-1, the complete variable domain reads DVKVTQSSRYLVKRTGEKVFLECVQDMDHENMFWYRQDPGLGLRLIYFSYDVKMKEKGDIPEGYSVSREKKERFSLILESASTNQTSMYLCASSSSGTGNNEQFFGPGTRLTVL.

A note on this clone: A far more abundant clone sits one base away, making this likely a read error. The chain uses TRBV30 and TRBJ1-2, with D perhaps matching TRBD1 (6 bases). This CDR3 region has 13 residues. Looked up from germline, CDR1 is GTSNPN and CDR2 is SVGIG (reference sequence). The CDR3 is CAWSVGGPYGYNF. CDR3 bases: TGTGCCTGGAGTGTTGGGGGCCCCTATGGCTACAACTTC.

About this clone itself: A much larger clone is a single base away; this may be a read error. The gene calls are TRBV6-1 and TRBJ1-2, with a weak D call TRBD1 (5 bases). Germline V gives CDR1 MNHNS, CDR2 SASEGT. V was cut by 8 bases and J by 2 bases, with 12 bases left in between. The length of the CDR3 is 13 residues. The CDR3 sequence: CASGETANYGYTF. The CDR3 nucleotides read TGTGCCAGCGGGGAGACAGCAAACTATGGCTACACCTTC.

This clone was observed a handful of times. This chain joins TRBV5-1 and TRBJ2-2; 9 bases agree with TRBD1. V lost 9 bases to trimming and J lost 2 bases; unmatched junction nucleotides: 5. Germline CDR1 is SGHRS and CDR2 is YFSETQ. The CDR3 runs to 14 residues. The CDR3 loop reads CATTGGPNTGELFF. DNA of the CDR3: TGCGCCACTACAGGGGGCCCAAACACCGGGGAGCTGTTTTTT.

The J gene is TRBJ2-2, the V gene TRBV7-3; D gene ambiguous. Germline V gene data show CDR1 as SGHTA and CDR2 as FQGTGA. The germline V and J ends were trimmed by 4 bases and 1 base, with 7 bases remaining between them. This CDR3 is 14 amino acids long. The CDR3 protein is CASSSSGNTGELFF. CDR3 nucleotides: TGTGCCAGCAGCTCCTCGGGGAACACCGGGGAGCTGTTTTTT.

This clone occurred once. CDR3 nucleotide sequence: TGCGCCAGCAGCCAAGAAGGACGGCCGAACACCGGGGAGCTGTTTTTT. It is translated as CASSQEGRPNTGELFF. The chain recombines TRBV4-1 with TRBJ2-2; D is unclear. There are 16 residues in the CDR3. Germline values: CDR1 MGHRA, CDR2 YSYEKL. Trimming took 0 bases from V and 0 from J, leaving 8 bases between them.

The chain combines TRBV7-3 with TRBJ2-3, with D perhaps matching TRBD1 (5 bases). V gave up 2 bases and J gave up 0 bases, with 9 bases separating them. Germline-derived CDR1 and CDR2 are SGHTA and FQGTGA. The CDR3 length is 15 residues. In DNA form, the CDR3 reads TGTGCCAGCAGCTTACATCCAGGGAGCACAGATACGCAGTATTTT. This codes for CASSLHPGSTDTQYF.

The chain couples TRBV15 to TRBJ1-4; weak D call: TRBD1 (5 bases). Germline V CDR1 and CDR2: LNHNV, YYDKDF (reference sequence). The CDR3 runs to 15 residues. The V end lost 0 bases, the J end lost 5 bases, and 10 bases lay between the germline ends. The DNA of the CDR3 is TGTGCCACCAGCAGAGAAAGGGGTTTAAATGAAAAACTGTTTTTT. Translating it yields CATSRERGLNEKLFF.

V usage is TRBV30 and J usage is TRBJ1-4, with no clear D. Between the trimmed V and J ends, which lost 0 bases and 8 bases, there was a span of 7 bases. The CDR3 is 12 residues long. Germline V CDR1 and CDR2: GTSNPN, SVGIG (reference sequence). CDR3 coding DNA: TGTGCCTGGAGTGTACGGCGGGAAAAACTGTTTTTT. Its protein is CAWSVRREKLFF.

The chain couples TRBV18 to TRBJ2-1; 8 bases fit TRBD1. The CDR3 is 16 residues long. The germline CDR1 and CDR2 sequences are KGHSH and LQKENI. V shed 5 bases and J 0 bases; nucleotides not matched to a gene: 6. CDR3 in DNA: TGTGCCAGCTCAGCCGACAGGGGATCCTCCTACAATGAGCAGTTCTTC. Its translation is CASSADRGSSYNEQFF. Together with reference TRBV18 and TRBJ2-1, the CDR3 gives the full variable domain: NAGVMQNPRHLVRRRGQEARLRCSPMKGHSHVYWYRQLPEEGLKFMVYLQKENIIDESGMPKERFSAEFPKEGPSILRIQQVVRGDSAAYFCASSADRGSSYNEQFFGPGTRLTVL.

The V gene is TRBV14, the J gene TRBJ1-2; unclear D gene. The CDR3 runs to 14 residues. Germline-derived CDR1 and CDR2 are SGHDN and FVKESK. V lost 1 base and J 0 bases, leaving 6 bases between the germline ends. The CDR3 nucleotides are TGTGCCAGCAGCCAAGTGGGGACTAACTATGGCTACACCTTC. Encoded protein: CASSQVGTNYGYTF.

V and J are TRBV30 and TRBJ1-2; D is unresolved. V was clipped by 0 bases and J by 6 bases, with 17 bases between them. Germline-derived CDR1 and CDR2 are GTSNPN and SVGIG (reference sequence). This CDR3 region has 15 residues. The CDR3 DNA is TGTGCCTGGAGTGTAACCGGACCGCGAGAGAATGGCTACACCTTC. Amino acid sequence: CAWSVTGPRENGYTF.

V gene TRBV28 combines with J gene TRBJ1-2, with a possible D match to TRBD1 (6 bases). This CDR3 comprises 12 residues. CDR1 MDHEN and CDR2 SYDVKM come from the germline V gene. V lost 7 bases to trimming and J lost 7 bases, with 13 bases between them. The CDR3 bases are TGTGCCAGCAACGGTCAGGGGCCTGGCTACACCTTC. This encodes CASNGQGPGYTF.

This rearrangement joins TRBV5-1 to TRBJ2-1, with 12 bases aligning to TRBD2. Germline V gives CDR1 SGHRS, CDR2 YFSETQ. J was trimmed by 5 bases and V by 4 bases; bases with no gene match: 10. This CDR3 contains 17 residues. CDR3 sequence: CASSPSRTSGTDNEQFF. The CDR3 region has the DNA TGCGCCAGCAGCCCTTCCCGGACTAGCGGGACGGACAATGAGCAGTTCTTC.

The V call is TRBV7-2, the J call TRBJ2-3, with 9 bases aligning to TRBD2. Germline-derived CDR1 and CDR2 are SGHTA and FQGNSA. V lost 0 bases and J lost 8; bases outside the gene matches: 6. The CDR3 totals 15 residues. CDR3 in DNA: TGTGCCAGCAGCTTAGCGGATGGCGGGAGGGGTACGCAGTATTTT. Amino acid sequence: CASSLADGGRGTQYF.

Points on this clone: A read error is likely here: a far larger clone is one base away. It is likely a read error, because the conserved phenylalanine at the end of the CDR3 is missing. J is TRBJ2-7 and V is TRBV6-1; the match to TRBD2 covers 10 bases. J was trimmed by 8 bases and V by 4 bases; bases with no gene match: 14. The CDR3 runs to 16 residues. Germline V gives CDR1 MNHNS, CDR2 SASEGT. CDR3 nucleotide sequence: TGTGCCAGCAGTGGTGTAAAGGCTAGCGGGAGTATTAAGCAGTACTCC. It translates to CASSGVKASGSIKQYS.

The V and J genes are TRBV28 and TRBJ1-2; D gene ambiguous. The V end lost 8 bases, the J end lost 4 bases, and 11 bases lay between the germline ends. The V gene's germline CDR1 is MDHEN and CDR2 SYDVKM. This CDR3 has 12 residues. Here the CDR3 DNA reads TGTGCCAGCGGGCCTGTGGGCTATGGCTACACCTTC. Protein: CASGPVGYGYTF.

With regard to this clone: This sequence is one base from a far larger clone and is likely a read error. Other DNA sequences in the same sample also yield this CDR3. The V gene is TRBV15, the J gene TRBJ1-4; possibly TRBD1 for D (6 bases). The CDR3 extends over 15 amino acids. Trimming cost V 2 bases and J 8 bases, with 15 bases left between them. Germline V lookup: CDR1 LNHNV, CDR2 YYDKDF (reference sequence). CDR3 residues: CATSRLQGLNEKLFF. In DNA, the CDR3 is TGTGCCACCAGCAGACTACAGGGCCTTAACGAAAAACTGTTTTTT. Full variable domain (missing parts from reference TRBV15 and TRBJ1-4): DAMVIQNPRYQVTQFGKPVTLSCSQTLNHNVMYWYQQKSSQAPKLLFHYYDKDFNNEADTPDNFQSRRPNTSFCFLDIRSPGLGDTAMYLCATSRLQGLNEKLFFGSGTQLSVL.